The clone carrying this T cell receptor beta chain was detected only a few times. The germline gives CDR1 SGHTA, CDR2 FQGNSA. There are 13 residues in the CDR3. The V end was cut by 5 bases, the J end by 3 bases, with 8 bases between. The data were taken from a study of human T cells and chemical hapten exposure. As for the study in general: Throughout a study of approximately 24 weeks, patients underwent weekly scalp administration of diphenylcyclopropenone doses.

Stated time point: patch test 1, 2 weeks after DPC sensitization. Regarding treatment: therapeutic diphenylcyclopropenone sensitization with weekly scalp DPC. Source study methods: From about 22,000 to 700,000 TCRs were found per sample, with a median of approximately 92,000. Each CDR3 protein is one row after TCRdb ran MiXCR on the RACE reads. TCRdb's processing, not the study's, gives the V and J calls here. This table holds over 85,000 distinct CDR3 sequences, roughly 12% found once. The source material was whole blood, sampled in connection with sensitization to the hapten diphenylcyclopropenone (DPC). The source is a woman aged 40 to 55 with alopecia areata. Some clones in this sample may be carry-over from other donors' samples. This chain joins TRBV7-2 and TRBJ1-5; no clear D gene. CDR3 sequence (DNA): TGTGCCAGCAGCCCGCGTATCAATCAGCCCCAGCATTTT. This encodes CASSPRINQPQHF.